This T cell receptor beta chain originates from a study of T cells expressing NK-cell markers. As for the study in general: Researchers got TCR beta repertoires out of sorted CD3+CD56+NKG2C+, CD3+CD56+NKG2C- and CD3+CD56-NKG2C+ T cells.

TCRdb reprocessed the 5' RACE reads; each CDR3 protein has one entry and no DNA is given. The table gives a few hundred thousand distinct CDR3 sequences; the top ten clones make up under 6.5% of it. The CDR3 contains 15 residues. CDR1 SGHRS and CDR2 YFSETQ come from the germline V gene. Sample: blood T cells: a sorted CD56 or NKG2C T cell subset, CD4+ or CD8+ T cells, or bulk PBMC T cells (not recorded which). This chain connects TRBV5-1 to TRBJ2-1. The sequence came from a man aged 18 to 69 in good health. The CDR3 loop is CASSLASAVGDEQFF. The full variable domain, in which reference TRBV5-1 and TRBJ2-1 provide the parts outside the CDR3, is KAGVTQTPRYLIKTRGQQVTLSCSPISGHRSVSWYQQTPGQGLQFLFEYFSETQRNKGNFPGRFSGRQFSNSRSEMNVSTLELGDSALYLCASSLASAVGDEQFFGPGTRLTVL.